The present T cell receptor (beta chain) was sequenced within a study of T-cell reconstitution after alpha-beta-depleted transplantation in children. Trimming removed 4 bases from V and 5 bases from J, with 14 bases in between. The CDR3 totals 14 residues. CDR1 and CDR2 (germline): MNHEY, SVGAGI. Molecular barcoding with unique molecular identifiers was used for the TCRbeta library. Via MiXCR, TCRdb re-called the PCR reads, giving one row per CDR3 protein. The table records 450,000 to 700,000 distinct CDR3 sequences, more than 20% of them present only once. This clonotype has a handful of counts. The antigen remains undetermined. General study findings and limits: Hyperexpanded clones declined; after one year, newly produced T cells mostly supplied diversity. At around two months after transplant, the alpha-beta T cells were reportedly derived from several hundred expanded clones that came from non-depleted graft cells. Surviving recipient T cells and thymic progenitors produced the high day-60 TCRbeta diversity seen in some patients.

Material: PBMCs, obtained before TCRalphabeta/CD19-depleted stem cell transplant. V gene TRBV6-5 combines with J gene TRBJ1-1; no reliable D call. The TCR comes from a boy in the first two years of life with Wiskott-Aldrich syndrome, due to receive a stem cell transplant. CDR3 in DNA: TGTGCCAGCAGTTGGGAGGGATGGTTTACTGAAGCTTTCTTT. Protein sequence: CASSWEGWFTEAFF.